These T cell receptor beta chains were read from a single sample in a study of shared clonotypes between healthy human individuals. Assay: immunoSEQ multiplex PCR; the TCRdb copy retains only in-frame clones and omits some. The repertoire has approximately 620,000 clones, more than 95% of them found once; the top ten carry around 0.06%. Material for sequencing was naive CD4+ T cells sorted from blood. Receptor source: a woman aged 30 to 39 in good health. Both conserved end residues are part of each CDR3. D genes are given only for firm matches. Some rows have no size entry. The others give once, few or many, or a class for an expanded clone.

size,D,length,J,V,DNA,CDR3
.,.,13,TRBJ2-5,TRBV5-1,TGCGCCAGCAGCTTGGGGTGGAGGGAGACCCAGTACTTC,CASSLGWRETQYF
.,TRBD1,14,TRBJ1-1,TRBV5-4,TGTGCCAGCAGCTTGGACCCAGGGGGCGCTGAAGCTTTCTTT,CASSLDPGGAEAFF
.,.,16,TRBJ2-3,TRBV11-2,TGTGCCAGCAGCTTCTACCAGGGGCGAGGAACAGATACGCAGTATTTT,CASSFYQGRGTDTQYF
.,TRBD1,16,TRBJ1-5,TRBV6-6,TGTGCCAGCAGTTGGACAGGGGAGGGTGGCAATCAGCCCCAGCATTTT,CASSWTGEGGNQPQHF
.,.,13,TRBJ2-1,TRBV25-1,TGTGCCAGCAGTGAAGCTAATTTCGATGAGCAGTTCTTC,CASSEANFDEQFF
.,.,17,TRBJ2-7,TRBV28,TGTGCCAGCAGTTTTGGTTATAGAAGCGGGCCGACCTACGAGCAGTACTTC,CASSFGYRSGPTYEQYF
.,TRBD1,16,TRBJ1-2,TRBV4-1,TGCGCCAGCAGCTTCGGACAGGGCCTCCCCTCCTATGGCTACACCTTC,CASSFGQGLPSYGYTF
.,.,14,TRBJ2-3,TRBV30,TGTGCCTGGAGTAGGGGGAGTGAAACAGATACGCAGTATTTT,CAWSRGSETDTQYF
.,.,15,TRBJ1-3,TRBV30,TGTGCCTGGAGTACAGCCTCCCTTACCCTTAACACCATATATTTT,CAWSTASLTLNTIYF
.,TRBD1,15,TRBJ2-7,TRBV11-2,TGTGCCAGCAGCTTCCTCGGACAGGGTGGCTACGAGCAGTACTTC,CASSFLGQGGYEQYF
.,.,14,TRBJ2-7,TRBV5-1,TGCGCCAGCAGCTTACAGGGTGGTCGATACGAGCAGTACTTC,CASSLQGGRYEQYF
once,.,13,TRBJ1-6,TRBV6-5,TGTGCCAGCAGTTACGACCCCAATTCACCCCTCCACTTT,CASSYDPNSPLHF
.,.,16,TRBJ2-1,TRBV19,TGTGCCAGTAGTGCCCCTCGCCCGGCATACTACAATGAGCAGTTCTTC,CASSAPRPAYYNEQFF
.,.,14,TRBJ2-3,TRBV5-1,TGCGCCAGCAGCTTCGGCCCCCCGGAGGATACGCAGTATTTT,CASSFGPPEDTQYF
.,TRBD1,16,TRBJ1-6,TRBV27,TGTGCCAGCAGCTACGGACAGGGGGTTAATAATTCACCCCTCCACTTT,CASSYGQGVNNSPLHF
.,TRBD2,17,TRBJ2-1,TRBV30,TGTGCCTGGACCCCACAGCGCACTAGCGGAAACCCTGTGTGGCAGTTCTTC,CAWTPQRTSGNPVWQFF
once,TRBD1,16,TRBJ2-7,TRBV28,TGTGCCAGCAGCCCAGCCGGGACAGGGGTCTCCTACGAGCAGTACTTC,CASSPAGTGVSYEQYF
.,.,14,TRBJ1-1,TRBV5-1,TGCGCCAGCACTATGGGGGGGATGAACACTGAAGCTTTCTTT,CASTMGGMNTEAFF
.,.,18,TRBJ1-5,TRBV23-1,TGCGCCAGCAGTCAATTTGGACGAAGGCCCGATAGCAATCAGCCCCAGCATTTT,CASSQFGRRPDSNQPQHF
.,.,14,TRBJ1-5,TRBV11-2,TGTGCCAGCAGCCAAGGTGGGGACAATCAGCCCCAGCATTTT,CASSQGGDNQPQHF
.,.,14,TRBJ2-3,TRBV5-1,TGCGCCAGCAGCGATAGCGGAAGCACAGATACGCAGTATTTT,CASSDSGSTDTQYF
.,TRBD1,11,TRBJ1-1,TRBV7-8,TGTGCCAGCAGCGAGACAGGGGGAACTTTCTTT,CASSETGGTFF
.,TRBD1,17,TRBJ2-5,TRBV28,TGTGCCAGCAGTTTATGGAGAAGGACAGGGAAGGGGGAGACCCAGTACTTC,CASSLWRRTGKGETQYF
.,.,13,TRBJ2-1,TRBV27,TGTGCCAGCGGACGGGCGAGGCGCAATGAGCAGTTCTTC,CASGRARRNEQFF
.,.,14,TRBJ2-7,TRBV6-5,TGTGCCAGCAGTTACATCGGCAGTACCTACGAGCAGTACTTC,CASSYIGSTYEQYF
.,.,15,TRBJ2-4,TRBV5-1,TGCGCCAGCAGCTCGGGATACGGACGGAAAAACATTCAGTACTTC,CASSSGYGRKNIQYF
.,.,14,TRBJ1-6,TRBV28,TGTGCCAGCAGTTTATTCCAGGGTAATTCACCCCTCCACTTT,CASSLFQGNSPLHF
.,.,15,TRBJ2-5,TRBV15,TGTGCCACCAGCAATCCCTCTGGGGCGAGAGAGACCCAGTACTTC,CATSNPSGARETQYF
.,TRBD1,13,TRBJ1-1,TRBV10-3,TGTGCCATCAGTGACACAGGGGAAGCTGAAGCTTTCTTT,CAISDTGEAEAFF
once,.,12,TRBJ2-5,TRBV5-1,TGCGCCAGCAGCTTAGCGGAAGAGACCCAGTACTTC,CASSLAEETQYF
.,TRBD2,18,TRBJ2-1,TRBV5-1,TGCGCCAGCAGCTTGGGTGGGACTAGCGGGAGTAGAGGGAATGAGCAGTTCTTC,CASSLGGTSGSRGNEQFF
.,.,14,TRBJ1-1,TRBV5-1,TGCGCCAGCAGCTTGGTACAGGGAGGCACTGAAGCTTTCTTT,CASSLVQGGTEAFF
.,.,15,TRBJ2-3,TRBV18,TGTGCCAGCTCACCACAAGAGGGCCGCACAGATACGCAGTATTTT,CASSPQEGRTDTQYF
.,TRBD2,14,TRBJ2-7,TRBV11-1,TGTGCCAGCAGCTTAGCGGGGACTAGTTCCGAGCAGTACTTC,CASSLAGTSSEQYF